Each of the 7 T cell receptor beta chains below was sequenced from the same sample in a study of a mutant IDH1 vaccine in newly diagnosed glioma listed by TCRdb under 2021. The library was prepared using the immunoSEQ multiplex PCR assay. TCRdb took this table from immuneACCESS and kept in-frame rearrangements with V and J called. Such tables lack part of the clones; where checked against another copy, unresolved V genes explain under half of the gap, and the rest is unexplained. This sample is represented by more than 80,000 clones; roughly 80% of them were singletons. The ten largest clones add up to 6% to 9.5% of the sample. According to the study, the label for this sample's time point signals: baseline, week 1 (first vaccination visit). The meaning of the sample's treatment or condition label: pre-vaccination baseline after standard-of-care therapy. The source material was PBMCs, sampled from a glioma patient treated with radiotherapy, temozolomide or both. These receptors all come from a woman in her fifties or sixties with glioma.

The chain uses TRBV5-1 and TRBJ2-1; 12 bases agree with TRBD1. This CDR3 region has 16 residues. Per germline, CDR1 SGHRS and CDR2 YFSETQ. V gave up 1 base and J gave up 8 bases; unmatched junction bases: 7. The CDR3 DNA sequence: TGCGCCAGCAGCTTGTCCGGGACAGGGGGCTATGATGAGCAGTTCTTC. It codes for CASSLSGTGGYDEQFF. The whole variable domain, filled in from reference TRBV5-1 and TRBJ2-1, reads KAGVTQTPRYLIKTRGQQVTLSCSPISGHRSVSWYQQTPGQGLQFLFEYFSETQRNKGNFPGRFSGRQFSNSRSEMNVSTLELGDSALYLCASSLSGTGGYDEQFFGPGTRLTVL.

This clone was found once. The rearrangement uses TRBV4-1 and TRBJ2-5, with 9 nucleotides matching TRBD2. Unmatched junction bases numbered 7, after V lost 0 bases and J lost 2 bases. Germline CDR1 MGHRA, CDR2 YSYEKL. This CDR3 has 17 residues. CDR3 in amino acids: CASSQDGVAGGQETQYF. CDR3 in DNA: TGCGCCAGCAGCCAAGATGGCGTCGCGGGGGGGCAAGAGACCCAGTACTTC.

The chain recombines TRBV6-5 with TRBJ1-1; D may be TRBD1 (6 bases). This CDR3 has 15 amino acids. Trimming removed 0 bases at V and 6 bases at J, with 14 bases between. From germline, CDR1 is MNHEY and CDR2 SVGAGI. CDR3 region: CASSYSQGLYPEAFF. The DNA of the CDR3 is TGTGCCAGCAGTTACTCGCAGGGGCTTTACCCTGAAGCTTTCTTT.

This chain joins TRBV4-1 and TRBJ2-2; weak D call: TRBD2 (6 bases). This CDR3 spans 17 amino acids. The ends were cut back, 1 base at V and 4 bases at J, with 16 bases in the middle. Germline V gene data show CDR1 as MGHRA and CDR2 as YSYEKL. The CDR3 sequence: CASSQAVGDFLTGELFF. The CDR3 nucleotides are TGCGCCAGCAGCCAAGCGGTAGGGGACTTTCTCACCGGGGAGCTGTTTTTT.

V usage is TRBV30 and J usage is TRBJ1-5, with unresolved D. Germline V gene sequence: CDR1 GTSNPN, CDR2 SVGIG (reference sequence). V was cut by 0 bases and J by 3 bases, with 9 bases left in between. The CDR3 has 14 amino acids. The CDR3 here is CAWSVLGNNQPQHF. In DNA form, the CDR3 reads TGTGCCTGGAGTGTATTAGGGAACAATCAGCCCCAGCATTTT.

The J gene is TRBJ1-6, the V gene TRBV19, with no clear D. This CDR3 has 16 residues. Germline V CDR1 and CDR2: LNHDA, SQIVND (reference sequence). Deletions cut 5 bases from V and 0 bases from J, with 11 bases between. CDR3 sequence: CASSPRQSSYNSPLHF. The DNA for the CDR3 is TGTGCCAGTAGTCCGCGGCAGAGCTCCTATAATTCACCCCTCCACTTT.

DNA for the CDR3: TGCGCCAGCAGTTCGGATGGAGGGTATGGCTACACCTTC. Translating gives CASSSDGGYGYTF. This rearrangement joins TRBV5-1 to TRBJ1-2, with D unresolved. Between the trimmed V and J ends, which lost 5 bases and 5 bases, there was a span of 13 bases. This CDR3 is 13 amino acids long. The germline V gene has CDR1 SGHRS and CDR2 YFSETQ.